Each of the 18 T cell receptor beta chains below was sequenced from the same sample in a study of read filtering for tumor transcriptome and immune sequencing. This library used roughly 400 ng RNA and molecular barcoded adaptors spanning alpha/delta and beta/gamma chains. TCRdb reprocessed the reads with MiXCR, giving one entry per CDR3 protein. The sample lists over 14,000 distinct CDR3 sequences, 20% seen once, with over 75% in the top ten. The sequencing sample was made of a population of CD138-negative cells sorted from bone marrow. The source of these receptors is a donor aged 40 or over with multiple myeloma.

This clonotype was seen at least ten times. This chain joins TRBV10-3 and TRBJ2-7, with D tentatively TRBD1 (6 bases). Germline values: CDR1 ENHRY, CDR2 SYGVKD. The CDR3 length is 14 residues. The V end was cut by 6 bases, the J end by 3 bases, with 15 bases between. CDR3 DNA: TGTGCCATCAGCTGGACAGAAACCTACTACGAGCAGTACTTC. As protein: CAISWTETYYEQYF.

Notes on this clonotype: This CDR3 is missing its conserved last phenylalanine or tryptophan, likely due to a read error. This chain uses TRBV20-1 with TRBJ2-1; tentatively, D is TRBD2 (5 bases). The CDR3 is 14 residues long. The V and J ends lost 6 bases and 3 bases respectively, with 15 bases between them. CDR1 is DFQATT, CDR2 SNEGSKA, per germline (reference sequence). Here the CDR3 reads CSAKTTLGYNEQFY. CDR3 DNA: TGCAGTGCGAAGACTACCTTGGGCTACAATGAGCAGTTCTAT.

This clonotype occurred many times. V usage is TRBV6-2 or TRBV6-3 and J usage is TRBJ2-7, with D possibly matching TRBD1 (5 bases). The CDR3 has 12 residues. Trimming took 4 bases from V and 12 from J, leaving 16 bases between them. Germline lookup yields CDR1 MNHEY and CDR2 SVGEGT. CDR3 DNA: TGTGCCAGCAGTTCGGTGGCGCAGGGATGGTACTTC. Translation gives CASSSVAQGWYF.

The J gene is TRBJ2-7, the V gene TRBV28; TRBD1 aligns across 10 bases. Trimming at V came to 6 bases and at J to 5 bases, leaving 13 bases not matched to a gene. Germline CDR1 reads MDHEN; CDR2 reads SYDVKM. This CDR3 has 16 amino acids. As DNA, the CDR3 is TGTGCCAGCAGCCGCGGTGGGACAGGGGTCTTTAACGAGCAGTACTTC. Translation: CASSRGGTGVFNEQYF.

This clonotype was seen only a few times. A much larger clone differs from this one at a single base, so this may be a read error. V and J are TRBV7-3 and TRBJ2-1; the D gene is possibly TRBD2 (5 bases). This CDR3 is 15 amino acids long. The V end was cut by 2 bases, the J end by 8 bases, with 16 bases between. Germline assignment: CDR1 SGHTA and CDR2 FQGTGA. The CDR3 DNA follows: TGTGCCAGCAGCTTAGTGGGCGGGTCTGGCGATGAGCAGTTCTTC. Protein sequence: CASSLVGGSGDEQFF.

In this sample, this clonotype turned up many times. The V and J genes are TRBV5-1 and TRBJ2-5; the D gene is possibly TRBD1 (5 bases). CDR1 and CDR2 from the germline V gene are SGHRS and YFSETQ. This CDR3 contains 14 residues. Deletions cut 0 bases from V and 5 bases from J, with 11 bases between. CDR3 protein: CASSLARAGETQYF. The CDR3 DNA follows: TGCGCCAGCAGCTTGGCCCGAGCAGGGGAGACCCAGTACTTC.

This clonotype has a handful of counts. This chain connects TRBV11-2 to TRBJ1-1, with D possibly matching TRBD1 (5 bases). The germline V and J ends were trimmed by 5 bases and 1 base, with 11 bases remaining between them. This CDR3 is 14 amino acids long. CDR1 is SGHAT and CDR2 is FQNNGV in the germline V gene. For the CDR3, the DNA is TGTGCCAGCAGCCACGGGGACCGGAACACTGAAGCTTTCTTT. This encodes CASSHGDRNTEAFF.

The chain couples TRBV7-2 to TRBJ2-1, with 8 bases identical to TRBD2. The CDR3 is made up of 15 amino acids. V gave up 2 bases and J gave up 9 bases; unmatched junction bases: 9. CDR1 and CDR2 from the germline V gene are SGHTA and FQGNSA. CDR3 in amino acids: CASSLTGGPAGEQFF. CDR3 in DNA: TGTGCCAGCAGCTTAACGGGGGGGCCTGCCGGTGAGCAGTTCTTC. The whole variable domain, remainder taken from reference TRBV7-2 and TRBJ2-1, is GAGVSQSPSNKVTEKGKDVELRCDPISGHTALYWYRQSLGQGLEFLIYFQGNSAPDKSGLPSDRFSAERTGGSVSTLTIQRTQQEDSAVYLCASSLTGGPAGEQFFGPGTRLTVL.

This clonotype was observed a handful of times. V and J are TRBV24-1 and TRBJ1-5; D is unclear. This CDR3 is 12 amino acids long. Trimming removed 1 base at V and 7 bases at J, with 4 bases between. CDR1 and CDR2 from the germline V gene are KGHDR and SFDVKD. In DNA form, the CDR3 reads TGTGCCACCAGTGATTTTGACCAGCCCCAGCATTTT. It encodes CATSDFDQPQHF.

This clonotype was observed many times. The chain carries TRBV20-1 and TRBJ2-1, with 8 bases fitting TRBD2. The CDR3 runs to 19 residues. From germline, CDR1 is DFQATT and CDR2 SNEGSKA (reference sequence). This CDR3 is CSFLSRGGNTKSSYNEQFF. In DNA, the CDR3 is TGCAGCTTTCTTAGCCGGGGGGGCAACACCAAAAGCTCCTACAATGAGCAGTTCTTC.

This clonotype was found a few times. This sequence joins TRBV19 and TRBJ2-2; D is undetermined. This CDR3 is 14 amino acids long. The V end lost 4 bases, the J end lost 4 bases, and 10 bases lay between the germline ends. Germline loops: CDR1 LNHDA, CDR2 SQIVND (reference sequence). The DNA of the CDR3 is TGTGCCAGTAGTACTGGACGGCGCACCGGGGAGCTGTTTTTT. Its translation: CASSTGRRTGELFF. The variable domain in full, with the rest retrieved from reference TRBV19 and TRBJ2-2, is DGGITQSPKYLFRKEGQNVTLSCEQNLNHDAMYWYRQDPGQGLRLIYYSQIVNDFQKGDIAEGYSVSREKKESFPLTVTSAQKNPTAFYLCASSTGRRTGELFFGEGSRLTVL.

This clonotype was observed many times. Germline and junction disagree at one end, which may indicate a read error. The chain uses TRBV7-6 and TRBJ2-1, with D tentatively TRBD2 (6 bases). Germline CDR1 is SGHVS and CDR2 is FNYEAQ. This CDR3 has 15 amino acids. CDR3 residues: CASSSPGVGYNEQSF. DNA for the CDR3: TGTGCCAGCAGCTCCCCGGGGGTCGGATACAATGAGCAGTCCTTC.

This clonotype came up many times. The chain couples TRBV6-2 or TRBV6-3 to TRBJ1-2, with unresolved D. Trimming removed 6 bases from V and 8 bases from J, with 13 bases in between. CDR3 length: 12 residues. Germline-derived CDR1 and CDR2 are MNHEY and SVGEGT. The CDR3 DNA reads TGTGCCAGCAGATCCAATCCGGAAGGCTACACCTTC. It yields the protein CASRSNPEGYTF.

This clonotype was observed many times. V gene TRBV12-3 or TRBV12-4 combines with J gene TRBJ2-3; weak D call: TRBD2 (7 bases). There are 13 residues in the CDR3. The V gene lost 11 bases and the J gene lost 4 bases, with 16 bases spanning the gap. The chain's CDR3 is CAQSQGRADTQYF. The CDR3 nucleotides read TGTGCCCAGAGCCAGGGGAGGGCAGATACGCAGTATTTT.

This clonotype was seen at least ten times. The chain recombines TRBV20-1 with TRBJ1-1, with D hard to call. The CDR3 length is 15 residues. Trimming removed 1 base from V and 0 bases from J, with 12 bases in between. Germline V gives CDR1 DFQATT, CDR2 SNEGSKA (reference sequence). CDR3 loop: CSARALDDVNTEAFF. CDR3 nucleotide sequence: TGCAGTGCTAGAGCCTTAGACGACGTGAACACTGAAGCTTTCTTT.

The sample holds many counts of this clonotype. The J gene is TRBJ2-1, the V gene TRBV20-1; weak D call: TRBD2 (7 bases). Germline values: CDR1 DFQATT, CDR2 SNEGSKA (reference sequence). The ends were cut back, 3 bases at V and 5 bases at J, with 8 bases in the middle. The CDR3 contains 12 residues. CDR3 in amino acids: CSASGGHNEQFF. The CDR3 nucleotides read TGCAGTGCTAGCGGGGGGCACAATGAGCAGTTCTTC.

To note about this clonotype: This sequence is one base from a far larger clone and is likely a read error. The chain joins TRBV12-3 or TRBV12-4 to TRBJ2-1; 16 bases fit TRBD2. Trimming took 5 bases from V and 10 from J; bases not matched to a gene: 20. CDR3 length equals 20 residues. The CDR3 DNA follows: TGTGCCAGCAGTCCGGGACTAGCGGGAGGGCACTTAGTTAGCTCCTACGAGCAGTTCTTC. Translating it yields CASSPGLAGGHLVSSYEQFF.

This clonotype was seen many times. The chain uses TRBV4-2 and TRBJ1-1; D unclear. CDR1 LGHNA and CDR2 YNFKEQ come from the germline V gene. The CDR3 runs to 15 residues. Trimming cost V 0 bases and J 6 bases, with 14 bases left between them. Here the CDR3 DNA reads TGTGCCAGCAGCCAAGATCTTGGCGTCCAAGCTGAAGCTTTCTTT. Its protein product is CASSQDLGVQAEAFF.